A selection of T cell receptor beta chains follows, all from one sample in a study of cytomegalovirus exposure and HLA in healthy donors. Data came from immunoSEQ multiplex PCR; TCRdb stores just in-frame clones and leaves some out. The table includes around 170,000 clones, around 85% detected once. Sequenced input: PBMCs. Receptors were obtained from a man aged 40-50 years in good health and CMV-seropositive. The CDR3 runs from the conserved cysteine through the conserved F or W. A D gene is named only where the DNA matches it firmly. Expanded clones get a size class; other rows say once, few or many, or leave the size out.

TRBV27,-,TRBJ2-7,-,CASSLGGEQYF,TGTGCCAGCAGTTTAGGCGGCGAGCAGTACTTC
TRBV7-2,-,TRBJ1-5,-,CASSLDTGNPYSNQPQHF,TGTGCCAGCAGCTTAGACACAGGGAACCCCTATAGCAATCAGCCCCAGCATTTT
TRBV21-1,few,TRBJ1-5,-,CASSSLGNQPQHF,TGTGCCAGCAGCTCCCTAGGCAATCAGCCCCAGCATTTT
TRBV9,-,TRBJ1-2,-,CASSEGASNYGYTF,TGTGCCAGCAGCGAGGGAGCTTCTAACTATGGCTACACCTTC
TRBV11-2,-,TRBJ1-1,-,CASSPRARNTEAFF,TGTGCCAGCAGCCCCAGGGCCAGGAACACTGAAGCTTTCTTT
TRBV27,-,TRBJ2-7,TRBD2,CASSLRAGGTYEQYF,TGTGCCAGCAGTTTACGGGCGGGGGGTACCTACGAGCAGTACTTC
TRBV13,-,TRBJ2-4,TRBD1,CASSLDRGQGNIQYF,TGTGCCAGCAGCTTAGACAGGGGGCAGGGAAACATTCAGTACTTC
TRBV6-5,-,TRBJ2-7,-,CASSLDGLYEQYF,TGTGCCAGCAGTCTCGACGGACTCTACGAGCAGTACTTC
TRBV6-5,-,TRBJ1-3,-,CATRLTGSVGNTIYF,TGTGCCACCAGACTGACAGGCAGCGTCGGAAACACCATATATTTT
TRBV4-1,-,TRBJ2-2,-,CASSQDPQGGTGELFF,TGCGCCAGCAGCCAAGATCCCCAGGGTGGCACCGGGGAGCTGTTTTTT
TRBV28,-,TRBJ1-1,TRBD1,CASSPYPGQGADTEAFF,TGTGCCAGCAGTCCCTATCCGGGACAGGGGGCGGACACTGAAGCTTTCTTT
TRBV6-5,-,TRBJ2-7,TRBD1,CASSYSAGQGTYEQYF,TGTGCCAGCAGTTACTCGGCGGGACAGGGAACCTACGAGCAGTACTTC
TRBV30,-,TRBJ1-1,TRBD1,CAWSPYGTGGGTEAFF,TGTGCCTGGAGTCCCTATGGGACAGGGGGCGGCACTGAAGCTTTCTTT
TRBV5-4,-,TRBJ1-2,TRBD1,CASSGQTQGNYGYTF,TGTGCCAGCAGCGGCCAAACACAGGGGAACTATGGCTACACCTTC
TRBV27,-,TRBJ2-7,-,CASTSFGAHEQYF,TGTGCCAGCACCTCTTTTGGGGCACACGAGCAGTACTTC
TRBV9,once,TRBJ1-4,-,CASSRSGSNEKLFF,TGTGCCAGCAGCCGTTCAGGGTCTAATGAAAAACTGTTTTTT
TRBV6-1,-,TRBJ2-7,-,CAGRGTSFWEQYF,TGTGCCGGACGTGGGACATCCTTTTGGGAGCAGTACTTC
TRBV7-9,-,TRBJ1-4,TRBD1,CASRRQGDWEKLFF,TGTGCCAGCAGGCGACAGGGGGATTGGGAAAAACTGTTTTTT
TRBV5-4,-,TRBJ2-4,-,CASSPEAQGGGNIQYF,TGTGCCAGCAGCCCAGAGGCCCAGGGAGGAGGGAACATTCAGTACTTC
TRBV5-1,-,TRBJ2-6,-,CASSIQTGTLRAGANVLTF,TGCGCCAGCAGCATTCAAACCGGGACACTGAGGGCTGGGGCCAACGTCCTGACTTTC
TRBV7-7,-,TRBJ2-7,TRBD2,CASSLDPGGRSPEQYF,TGTGCTAGCAGCTTAGACCCGGGAGGCCGTAGCCCCGAGCAGTACTTC
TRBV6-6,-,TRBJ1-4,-,CASSPREGGNEKLFF,TGTGCCAGCAGCCCCCGGGAGGGTGGTAATGAAAAACTGTTTTTT
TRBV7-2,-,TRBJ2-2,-,CASSLGRGGELFF,TGTGCCAGCAGCTTAGGCAGGGGCGGGGAGCTGTTTTTT
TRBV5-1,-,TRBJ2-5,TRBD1,CASSRGQGYEETQYF,TGCGCCAGCAGCAGGGGACAGGGGTATGAAGAGACCCAGTACTTC
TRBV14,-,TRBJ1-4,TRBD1,CASSQWTGGEKLFF,TGTGCCAGCAGCCAGTGGACAGGGGGGGAAAAACTGTTTTTT
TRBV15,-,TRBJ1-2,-,CATSTAANYGYTF,TGTGCCACTTCGACAGCTGCTAACTATGGCTACACCTTC
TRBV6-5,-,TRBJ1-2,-,CASSYFWGGADYGYTF,TGTGCCAGCAGTTACTTCTGGGGGGGCGCCGACTATGGCTACACCTTC
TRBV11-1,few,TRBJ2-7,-,CASSRLGGAYEQYF,TGTGCCAGCAGCAGGCTGGGGGGGGCGTACGAGCAGTACTTC
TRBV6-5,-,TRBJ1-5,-,CASSYTQGDGPQHF,TGTGCCAGCAGTTATACCCAGGGCGATGGGCCCCAGCATTTT
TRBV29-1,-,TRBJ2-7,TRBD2,CSVRTRAGYEQYF,TGCAGCGTTAGGACTAGAGCGGGCTACGAGCAGTACTTC
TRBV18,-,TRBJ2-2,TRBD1,CASSLGQGITGELFF,TGTGCCAGCTCACTGGGACAGGGTATCACCGGGGAGCTGTTTTTT
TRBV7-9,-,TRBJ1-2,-,CASSLVQGTNYGYTF,TGTGCCAGCAGCTTAGTCCAGGGGACCAACTATGGCTACACCTTC
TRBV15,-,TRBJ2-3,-,CATSPPKGIRNTQYF,TGTGCCACCAGCCCTCCAAAGGGGATAAGGAATACGCAGTATTTT
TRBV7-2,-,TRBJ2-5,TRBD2,CASSQGLAGGRLETQYF,TGTGCCAGCAGCCAGGGACTAGCGGGGGGCCGGTTAGAGACCCAGTACTTC
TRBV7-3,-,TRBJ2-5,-,CASSPGEGKETQYF,TGTGCCAGCAGTCCAGGGGAGGGAAAAGAGACCCAGTACTTC
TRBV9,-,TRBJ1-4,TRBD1,CASSVGQGNEKLFF,TGTGCCAGCAGCGTCGGACAGGGCAACGAAAAACTGTTTTTT
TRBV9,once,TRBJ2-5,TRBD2,CASSVGGGVIQETQYF,TGTGCCAGCAGCGTAGGCGGGGGGGTAATCCAAGAGACCCAGTACTTC
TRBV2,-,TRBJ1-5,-,CASSAADGGGPQHF,TGTGCCAGCAGTGCCGCCGACGGGGGGGGGCCCCAGCATTTT
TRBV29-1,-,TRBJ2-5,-,CSVEFGQGETQYF,TGCAGCGTTGAATTTGGCCAGGGAGAGACCCAGTACTTC
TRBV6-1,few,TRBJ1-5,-,CASSEVIGTLNQPQHF,TGTGCCAGCAGCGAAGTTATTGGGACACTAAACCAGCCCCAGCATTTT
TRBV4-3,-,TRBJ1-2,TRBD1,CASSQTPGQGASTYGYTF,TGCGCCAGCAGCCAGACACCGGGACAGGGGGCATCTACCTATGGCTACACCTTC
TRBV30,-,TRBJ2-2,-,CALVGLNTGELFF,TGTGCCTTGGTGGGACTGAACACCGGGGAGCTGTTTTTT
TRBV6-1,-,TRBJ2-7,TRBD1,CASSDTGTGIYEQYF,TGTGCCAGCAGTGACACCGGGACAGGGATTTACGAGCAGTACTTC
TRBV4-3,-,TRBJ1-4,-,CASSQDMRLNEKLFF,TGCGCCAGCAGCCAAGATATGCGGCTAAATGAAAAACTGTTTTTT
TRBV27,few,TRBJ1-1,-,CASRDLKGHGTEAFF,TGTGCCAGCAGGGACCTAAAGGGGCACGGCACTGAAGCTTTCTTT
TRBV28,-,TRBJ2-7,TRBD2,CASSLSGTSGSYEQYF,TGTGCCAGCAGTTTATCCGGGACTAGCGGATCCTACGAGCAGTACTTC
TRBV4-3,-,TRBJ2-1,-,CASSQVMGAGSTGNEQFF,TGCGCCAGCAGCCAAGTAATGGGGGCAGGAAGCACGGGGAATGAGCAGTTCTTC
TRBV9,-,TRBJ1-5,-,CASSAEPDRGNQPQHF,TGTGCCAGCAGCGCCGAGCCGGACAGAGGCAATCAGCCCCAGCATTTT
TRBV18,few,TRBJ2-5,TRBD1,CASSARTGKETQYF,TGTGCCAGCTCAGCCAGGACAGGGAAAGAGACCCAGTACTTC
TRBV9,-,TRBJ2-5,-,CASSVSGAETQYF,TGTGCCAGCAGCGTTTCAGGGGCAGAGACCCAGTACTTC
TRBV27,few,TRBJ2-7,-,CASSSDPRGYEQYF,TGTGCCAGCAGCTCGGATCCTCGGGGCTACGAGCAGTACTTC
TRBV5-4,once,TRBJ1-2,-,CASRTWTNYGYTF,TGTGCCAGCAGGACATGGACTAACTATGGCTACACCTTC
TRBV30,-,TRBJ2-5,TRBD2,CAWDNPGLEQETQYF,TGTGCCTGGGACAACCCGGGACTAGAACAAGAGACCCAGTACTTC
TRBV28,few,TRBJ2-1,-,CASSFWGGAAYNEQFF,TGTGCCAGCAGTTTTTGGGGCGGGGCCGCCTACAATGAGCAGTTCTTC
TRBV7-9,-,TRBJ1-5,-,CASSRGQHGGNQPQHF,TGTGCCAGCAGCCGTGGACAGCACGGCGGCAATCAGCCCCAGCATTTT
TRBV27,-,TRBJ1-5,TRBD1,CASSGQANQPQHF,TGTGCCAGCAGTGGACAGGCCAATCAGCCCCAGCATTTT
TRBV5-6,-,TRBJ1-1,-,CASSRGDHTEAFF,TGTGCCAGCAGCCGCGGGGATCACACTGAAGCTTTCTTT
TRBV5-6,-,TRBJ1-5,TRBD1,CASSTLRQGSNQPQHF,TGTGCCAGCAGCACATTAAGACAGGGTAGCAATCAGCCCCAGCATTTT